This T cell receptor (beta chain) was sequenced for a study of blood T cell repertoires in COVID-19. About the study: Material from acute and convalescent COVID-19 was sourced from the United States, Italy and Spain. Sources were T cells, B-cell-depleted T cells, or PBMCs; the material itself was cDNA or gDNA.

In the source study's methods: Quantification of nucleated cells was approximated via reference gene primer amplification. The method was immunoSEQ multiplex PCR; TCRdb's version includes in-frame clones alone and lacks a portion of them. V and J calls and clone size follow that table, whereas D and trimming were derived from the DNA. Here the sample spans 100,000 to 150,000 clones, about 80% being singletons. This TCR was sampled from a human donor in a cohort sampled during active COVID-19. The sample taken for sequencing was peripheral blood.

The CDR3 spells CASRGTGGASPLHF. The DNA of the CDR3 is TGCGCCAGCAGAGGCACAGGGGGCGCCTCACCCCTCCACTTT. The chain is built from TRBV4-1 and TRBJ1-6; 9 nucleotides align to TRBD1. The CDR3 is 14 amino acids. Germline CDR1 and CDR2: MGHRA and YSYEKL. V shed 6 bases, J shed 10 bases, and the junction held 7 bases outside the gene matches.